This T cell receptor beta chain originates from a study of neoadjuvant nivolumab and ipilimumab in lung cancer. The table lists this clone with a count of one. Assay: immunoSEQ multiplex PCR; the TCRdb copy retains only in-frame clones and omits some. The profile covers more than 25,000 clones, with about 76% appearing a single time and 15% to 20% taken by the ten largest. Germline V gene lookup returns CDR1 SGHTA and CDR2 FQGTGA. With 5 bases removed from V and 10 bases from J, the gap between germline ends came to 15 bases. CDR3 length equals 13 residues. The chain is built from TRBV7-3 and TRBJ2-1; the D gene is possibly TRBD2 (6 bases). This sequence originates from an adult with non-small cell lung cancer. Sequencing was performed on tumor tissue, taken after neoadjuvant nivolumab, alone or with ipilimumab, at or shortly before surgery. The CDR3 spells CASSAQAGTEQFF. The CDR3 DNA is TGTGCCAGCAGCGCCCAGGCGGGAACCGAGCAGTTCTTC.